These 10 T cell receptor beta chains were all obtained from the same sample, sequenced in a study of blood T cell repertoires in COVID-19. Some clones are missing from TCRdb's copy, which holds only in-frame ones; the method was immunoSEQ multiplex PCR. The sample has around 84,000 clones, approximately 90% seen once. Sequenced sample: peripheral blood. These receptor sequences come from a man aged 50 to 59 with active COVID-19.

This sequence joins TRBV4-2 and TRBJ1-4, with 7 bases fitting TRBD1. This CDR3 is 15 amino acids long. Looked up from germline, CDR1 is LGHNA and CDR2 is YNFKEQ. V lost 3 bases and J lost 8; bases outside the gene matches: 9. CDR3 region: CASSQERTGAEKLFF. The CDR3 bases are TGTGCCAGCAGCCAGGAGAGGACAGGTGCAGAAAAACTGTTTTTT.

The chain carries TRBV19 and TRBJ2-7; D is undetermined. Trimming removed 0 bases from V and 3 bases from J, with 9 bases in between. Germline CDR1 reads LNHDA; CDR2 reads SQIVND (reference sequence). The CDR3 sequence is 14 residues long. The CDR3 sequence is CASSIDPGFYEQYF. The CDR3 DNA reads TGTGCCAGTAGTATAGATCCGGGTTTCTACGAGCAGTACTTC.

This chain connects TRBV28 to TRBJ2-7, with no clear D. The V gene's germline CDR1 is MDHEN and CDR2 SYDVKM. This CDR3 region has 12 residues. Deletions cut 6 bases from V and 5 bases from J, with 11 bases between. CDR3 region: CASSPPADEQYF. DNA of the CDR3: TGTGCCAGCAGCCCACCCGCGGACGAGCAGTACTTC.

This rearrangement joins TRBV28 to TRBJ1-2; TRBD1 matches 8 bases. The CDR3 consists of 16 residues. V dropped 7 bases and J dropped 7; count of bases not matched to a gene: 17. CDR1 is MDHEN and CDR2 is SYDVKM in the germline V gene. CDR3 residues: CASNTPLGDRGRGYTF. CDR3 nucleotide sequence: TGTGCCAGCAACACGCCTCTTGGAGACAGGGGACGTGGCTACACCTTC.

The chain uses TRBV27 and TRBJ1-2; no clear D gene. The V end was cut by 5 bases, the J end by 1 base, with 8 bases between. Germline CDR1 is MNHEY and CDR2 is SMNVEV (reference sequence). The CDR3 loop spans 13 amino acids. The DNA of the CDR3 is TGTGCCAGCAGTCGAGGGAATAACTATGGCTACACCTTC. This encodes CASSRGNNYGYTF.

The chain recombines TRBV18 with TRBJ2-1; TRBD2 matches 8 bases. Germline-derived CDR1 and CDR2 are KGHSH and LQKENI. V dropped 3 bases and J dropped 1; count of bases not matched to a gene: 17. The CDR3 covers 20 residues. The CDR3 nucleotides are TGTGCCAGCTCACCTACTGCGGGGGGTTCAATCTTCGGGTCCTACAATGAGCAGTTCTTC. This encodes CASSPTAGGSIFGSYNEQFF.

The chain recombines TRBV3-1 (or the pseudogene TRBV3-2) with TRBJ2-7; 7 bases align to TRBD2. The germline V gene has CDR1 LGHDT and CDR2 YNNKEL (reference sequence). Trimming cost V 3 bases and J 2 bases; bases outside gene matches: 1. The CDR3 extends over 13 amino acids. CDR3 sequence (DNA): TGTGCCAGCAGCCAGGGGACTACCTACGAGCAGTACTTC. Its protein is CASSQGTTYEQYF.

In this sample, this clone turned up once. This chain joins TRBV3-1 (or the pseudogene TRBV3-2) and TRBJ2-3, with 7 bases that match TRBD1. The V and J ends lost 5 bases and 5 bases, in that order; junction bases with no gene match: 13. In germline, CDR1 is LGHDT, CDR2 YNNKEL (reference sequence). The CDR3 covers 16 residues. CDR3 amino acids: CASSFGQVKGGDTQYF. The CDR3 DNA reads TGTGCCAGCAGCTTCGGACAGGTAAAAGGGGGAGATACGCAGTATTTT.

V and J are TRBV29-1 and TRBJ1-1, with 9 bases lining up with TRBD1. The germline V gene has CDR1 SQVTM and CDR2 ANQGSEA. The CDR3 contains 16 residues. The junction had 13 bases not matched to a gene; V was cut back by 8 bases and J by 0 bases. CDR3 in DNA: TGCAGCATGGAGACAGGACAGGGGATTCTGAACACTGAAGCTTTCTTT. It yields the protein CSMETGQGILNTEAFF.

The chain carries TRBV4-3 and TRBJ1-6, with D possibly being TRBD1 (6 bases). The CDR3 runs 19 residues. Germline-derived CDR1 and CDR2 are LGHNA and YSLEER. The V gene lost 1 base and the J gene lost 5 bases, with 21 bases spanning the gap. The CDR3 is CASSQGQLQGRTDNSPLHF. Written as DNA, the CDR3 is TGCGCCAGCAGCCAAGGCCAGTTGCAGGGGCGAACTGATAATTCACCCCTCCACTTT.